The sequence of this T cell receptor beta chain was determined in a study of blood T cells in healthy people across ages. For the study at large: The template switching approach captured approximately one barcoded beta molecule for every two T cells.

Study results and limitations: Naive CD4+ cells and diversity were both higher in long-lived donors than in aged donors.

The CDR3 contains 18 residues. The germline CDR1 and CDR2 sequences are SGHTA and FQGTGA. PCR was performed a second time for about 7 to 12 cycles using a sample-barcoded 5' primer and a J-beta primer mix. Every cDNA molecule bore a tag from a template-switch adaptor containing 12 random nucleotides. TCRdb reprocessed the 5' RACE reads with MiXCR, giving one entry per CDR3 protein. Of 750,000 to 1,000,000 distinct CDR3 sequences in the sample, 25% to 35% are singletons; the top ten hold 10%. A remark on this clonotype: What it binds is not known.

The sample providers were healthy Caucasian people from Russia, aged about 6 to 100. This sample was also put to use in a study of T cells of mothers and their children.

The clonotype was recovered from a middle-aged woman in good health. The chain recombines TRBV7-3 with TRBJ2-1, with D perhaps matching TRBD2 (5 bases). The J call is uncertain, as TRBJ2-7 better fits the DNA end. The sample consisted of blood. The CDR3 DNA is TGTGCCAGCAGCCCAGTCGACGGGCGGGCGAGCTCATACAATGAGCAGTACTTC. Protein: CASSPVDGRASSYNEQYF.